A single sample gave rise to the 11 T cell receptor beta chains below, sequenced in a study of T-cell memory formation after mild COVID-19. TCRdb reprocessed the 5' RACE reads with MiXCR, giving one entry per CDR3 protein. This sample carries about 350,000 distinct CDR3 sequences, about an eighth of them seen once, and the ten largest clones take around a fifth. Sequenced material: PBMCs or a T cell subset sorted from them (not recorded which). Every receptor here comes from a man younger than 35 who had mild COVID-19 (a few samples of this study predate the infection). Cell type and time point are not known.

The V gene is TRBV4-1, the J gene TRBJ2-7; unclear D gene. The V end lost 0 bases, the J end lost 3 bases, and 15 bases lay between the germline ends. CDR1 MGHRA and CDR2 YSYEKL come from the germline V gene. This CDR3 comprises 16 residues. The CDR3 loop is CASSQDPLPTSYEQYF. Written as DNA, the CDR3 is TGCGCCAGCAGCCAAGATCCTCTTCCGACAAGCTACGAGCAGTACTTC.

The chain links TRBV24-1 to TRBJ2-3, with unresolved D. CDR3 length: 17 amino acids. Germline CDR1 reads KGHDR; CDR2 reads SFDVKD. Trimming removed 5 bases at V and 4 bases at J, with 21 bases between. CDR3 coding DNA: TGTGCCACCAGTGCCAGACCTGCGTGGATTGGCGCAGATACGCAGTATTTT. Translation: CATSARPAWIGADTQYF.

The rearrangement uses TRBV3-1 and TRBJ2-5; TRBD1 might be the D (5 bases). The germline CDR1 and CDR2 sequences are LGHDT and YNNKEL (reference sequence). This CDR3 has 14 amino acids. V was cut by 0 bases and J by 5 bases, with 10 bases left in between. The CDR3 spells CASSQEGVRETQYF. The CDR3 DNA is TGTGCCAGCAGCCAAGAAGGGGTAAGGGAGACCCAGTACTTC.

The rearrangement links TRBV5-1 to TRBJ2-1; weak D call: TRBD2 (6 bases). The CDR3 totals 15 residues. V dropped 2 bases and J dropped 5 bases, with 14 bases sitting between them. Germline V lookup: CDR1 SGHRS, CDR2 YFSETQ. CDR3 sequence: CASSFRGRGDNEQFF. DNA of the CDR3: TGCGCCAGCAGCTTTCGCGGGCGGGGAGACAATGAGCAGTTCTTC.

This clonotype has just a few counts. The V call is TRBV6-5, the J call TRBJ2-3; the D call may be TRBD1 or TRBD2 (6 bases each). V was cut by 6 bases and J by 1 base, with 14 bases left in between. The CDR3 has 15 amino acids. From germline, CDR1 is MNHEY and CDR2 SVGAGI. The CDR3 DNA reads as TGTGCCAGCAGGTCCGGGGGCCTGGGCACAGATACGCAGTATTTT. Protein sequence: CASRSGGLGTDTQYF.

The V and J genes are TRBV6-5 and TRBJ1-1; D is perhaps TRBD1 (5 bases). Germline V gives CDR1 MNHEY, CDR2 SVGAGI. CDR3 length: 15 residues. V gave up 1 base and J gave up 1 base, with 10 bases separating them. The CDR3 protein is CASSYWLGTNTEAFF. CDR3 nucleotide sequence: TGTGCCAGCAGTTACTGGCTCGGGACGAACACTGAAGCTTTCTTT.

The sample holds a few counts of this clonotype. The rearrangement links TRBV7-3 to TRBJ2-5; D unresolved. The CDR3 has 16 residues. Germline CDR1 SGHTA, CDR2 FQGTGA. Deletions cut 2 bases from V and 5 bases from J, with 18 bases between. The CDR3 is CASSLVGNQHGETQYF. CDR3 bases: TGTGCCAGCAGCTTAGTGGGAAACCAACACGGGGAGACCCAGTACTTC. Together with reference TRBV7-3 and TRBJ2-5, the CDR3 gives the full variable domain: GAGVSQTPSNKVTEKGKYVELRCDPISGHTALYWYRQSLGQGPEFLIYFQGTGAADDSGLPNDRFFAVRPEGSVSTLKIQRTERGDSAVYLCASSLVGNQHGETQYFGPGTRLLVL.

This clonotype was seen many times. The chain is built from TRBV5-1 and TRBJ2-2; D is uncertain. There are 14 residues in the CDR3. Trimming pared 1 base from V and 0 bases from J, leaving 4 bases between. The germline V gene encodes CDR1 SGHRS and CDR2 YFSETQ. The CDR3 loop reads CASSLRTNTGELFF. The CDR3 DNA reads as TGCGCCAGCAGCTTGCGAACGAACACCGGGGAGCTGTTTTTT.

This sequence joins TRBV7-2 and TRBJ2-7; D gene ambiguous. With 0 bases removed from V and 7 bases from J, the gap between germline ends came to 10 bases. The CDR3 covers 13 residues. Germline V gives CDR1 SGHTA, CDR2 FQGNSA. Here the CDR3 DNA reads TGTGCCAGCAGCTTAGCTAACTCTTGGGAGCAGTACTTC. Translation gives CASSLANSWEQYF. Supplemented by reference TRBV7-2 and TRBJ2-7, the full variable domain reads GAGVSQSPSNKVTEKGKDVELRCDPISGHTALYWYRQSLGQGLEFLIYFQGNSAPDKSGLPSDRFSAERTGGSVSTLTIQRTQQEDSAVYLCASSLANSWEQYFGPGTRLTVT.

The chain employs TRBV12-3 or TRBV12-4 and TRBJ1-4; the D gene is possibly TRBD1 (6 bases). The CDR3 is 15 amino acids. Trimming shortened V by 6 bases and J by 2 bases, and 13 bases separated the two germline ends. CDR3 in amino acids: CASSPRRGTNEKLFF. The DNA of the CDR3 is TGTGCCAGCAGCCCCCGAAGGGGGACTAATGAAAAACTGTTTTTT.

In its sample, this clonotype was seen a few times. The chain employs TRBV7-2 and TRBJ2-3, with a tentative D call TRBD1 (7 bases). The germline CDR1 and CDR2 sequences are SGHTA and FQGNSA. The CDR3 consists of 13 residues. Trimming left V 6 bases short and J 5 bases short, with 12 bases between. Here the CDR3 DNA reads TGTGCCAGCAGAGGGGGCGGGGTAGATACGCAGTATTTT. This gives the protein CASRGGGVDTQYF.